The 10 T cell receptor beta chains below all came from one sample that was sequenced in a study of T cells in Graves' hyperthyroidism and ophthalmopathy. Using RNA transcripts as the source, TCR beta CDR3 regions were amplified. The HTBI primer set drove a first-round RT-PCR of the TCR CDR3. TCRdb recomputed calls from the multiplex PCR reads with MiXCR, one row per CDR3 protein. The sample has hundreds of thousands of distinct CDR3 sequences; 46% are singletons. The sample was peripheral blood or thyroid tissue (not recorded which). Receptor source: a woman under 30 with Graves' hyperthyroidism.

The gene calls are TRBV24-1 and TRBJ2-7, with 7 nucleotides matching TRBD2. Per the germline V gene, CDR1 is KGHDR and CDR2 is SFDVKD. After removal of 3 bases from V and 2 bases from J, the junction contained 6 bases not matched to a gene. The CDR3 loop spans 15 amino acids. In DNA form, the CDR3 reads TGTGCCACCAGTGATCTGGCTAGCGGCACCTACGAGCAGTACTTC. This encodes CATSDLASGTYEQYF.

The genes are TRBV4-1 and TRBJ1-2; 8 bases fit TRBD1. The CDR3 contains 12 residues. The ends lost 9 bases at V and 6 bases at J; junction bases unmatched: 6. The V gene's germline CDR1 is MGHRA and CDR2 YSYEKL. The CDR3 DNA sequence: TGCGCCAGGCCGAGGGACAGGAATGGCTACACCTTC. Its protein is CARPRDRNGYTF.

This chain links TRBV24-1 with TRBJ1-5; D is perhaps TRBD1 (6 bases). The CDR3 sequence is 14 residues long. Trimming took off 11 bases at V and 4 bases at J, with 17 bases between the two ends. Germline loops: CDR1 KGHDR, CDR2 SFDVKD. CDR3 loop: CASTLGTRNQPQHF. Written as DNA, the CDR3 is TGTGCCAGCACCCTTGGGACAAGAAATCAGCCCCAGCATTTT.

Regarding this clonotype: The junction departs from germline at one end; a sequencing error may be responsible. This chain uses TRBV6-1 with TRBJ2-7, with TRBD2 matching over 11 bases. The CDR3 runs 16 residues. CDR1 and CDR2 (germline): MNHNS, SASEGT. For the CDR3, the DNA is TGTGCCAGCGGTGATCCTAGCGGGACTAGCGGCTACGAGCAGTACTTC. Encoded protein: CASGDPSGTSGYEQYF.

The CDR3 reads CASSQRGLAGRFKETQYF. The DNA for the CDR3 is TGTGCCAGCAGCCAGAGGGGGCTAGCGGGCCGATTTAAAGAGACCCAGTACTTC. This chain connects TRBV7-2 to TRBJ2-5; a possible D gene is TRBD2 (8 bases). This CDR3 is 18 amino acids long. Germline CDR1 and CDR2: SGHTA and FQGNSA. Trimming left V 5 bases short and J 3 bases short, with 25 bases between.

This chain joins TRBV29-1 and TRBJ1-2; TRBD1 matches at 9 bases. V was pared by 6 bases and J by 8 bases, with 10 bases of the junction left unmatched. There are 13 residues in the CDR3. In germline, CDR1 is SQVTM, CDR2 ANQGSEA. This CDR3 reads CSVLGQGRQGYTF. For the CDR3, the DNA is TGCAGCGTCCTAGGACAGGGGCGACAGGGCTACACCTTC.

Worth noting for this clonotype: At one end, the junction sequence differs from germline, possibly due to a read error. The chain joins TRBV14 to TRBJ1-2; TRBD1 matches 12 bases. The CDR3 runs 13 residues. Germline values: CDR1 SGHDN, CDR2 FVKESK. For the CDR3, the DNA is TGTGCCAGCAGCCCACCGGGACAGGGGGCGACCTACTGG. Translating gives CASSPPGQGATYW.

Only a few counts were recorded for this clonotype. V and J are TRBV7-6 and TRBJ1-5, with TRBD1 matching over 7 bases. The CDR3 covers 14 residues. J gave up 6 bases and V 3 bases, and 5 bases lay outside the gene matches. Looked up from germline, CDR1 is SGHVS and CDR2 is FNYEAQ. The CDR3 DNA reads as TGTGCCAGCAGCTTCGACAGGGACGGTCAGCCCCAGCATTTT. Residues: CASSFDRDGQPQHF.

The rearrangement uses TRBV7-3 and TRBJ1-5; the D gene is possibly TRBD1 (6 bases). The CDR3 covers 14 residues. Germline loops: CDR1 SGHTA, CDR2 FQGTGA. V shed 4 bases and J shed 4 bases, with 11 bases lying between them. The CDR3 bases are TGTGCCAGCAGCTCACCCGGACAGAATCAGCCCCAGCATTTT. Translated: CASSSPGQNQPQHF.

There are a few counts of this clonotype. The V gene is TRBV7-9, the J gene TRBJ2-7; no definite D call. Trimming cost V 6 bases and J 2 bases, with 20 bases left between them. CDR1 and CDR2 (germline): SEHNR, FQNEAQ (reference sequence). The CDR3 runs to 16 residues. In DNA, the CDR3 is TGTGCCAGCAGTTACTCGATTGCAGGCCAGACCTACGAGCAGTACTTC. Protein sequence: CASSYSIAGQTYEQYF.